This note documents a single T cell receptor (beta chain) sequence. Germline V gene lookup returns CDR1 SGHNT and CDR2 YYREEE (reference sequence). With 2 bases clipped from V and 5 bases from J, the junction kept 2 bases outside the gene matches. The CDR3 is made up of 13 amino acids. The source of the sample is a study of blood T cell repertoires in COVID-19. Background on the study: The samples span acute and convalescent COVID-19 from the United States, Italy and Spain.

The data were produced by immunoSEQ multiplex PCR, yet TCRdb's version contains in-frame clones alone and is incomplete. The sample has 200,000 to 250,000 clones; about 83% are singletons. Across about two dozen US areas, participants ranged in age from about 18 to 90 years. The clonotype was recovered from a woman between 45 and 60 years old who had recovered from COVID-19. The material sequenced was PBMCs or T cells enriched from blood (not recorded which). The chain carries TRBV5-4 and TRBJ2-7; TRBD1 matches 9 bases. CDR3 nucleotide sequence: TGTGCCAGCAGCTTACAGGGGGCTCACGAGCAGTACTTC. Translating gives CASSLQGAHEQYF. The full variable domain, with the rest looked up from reference TRBV5-4 and TRBJ2-7, is ETGVTQSPTHLIKTRGQQVTLRCSSQSGHNTVSWYQQALGQGPQFIFQYYREEENGRGNFPPRFSGLQFPNYSSELNVNALELDDSALYLCASSLQGAHEQYFGPGTRLTVT.